The T cell receptor (beta chain) under discussion was sequenced for a study of CD8 T cells in Susac syndrome. Study details: The sequenced Susac syndrome patients included about six who had clinically active disease and under 10 who were in remission.

With random hexamers, reverse transcription was performed on about 0.5 to 1 ug of RNA. TCRdb ran MiXCR on the immunoSEQ multiplex PCR reads and lists one entry per CDR3 protein. Here the sample spans approximately 180,000 distinct CDR3 sequences, roughly 94% being singletons. The CDR3 is 15 amino acids. Looked up from germline, CDR1 is GTSNPN and CDR2 is SVGIG (reference sequence). The germline V and J ends were trimmed by 1 base and 1 base, with 13 bases remaining between them. This clonotype was observed a single time. Sequencing was carried out using CD4+ T cells from PBMCs. V gene TRBV30 combines with J gene TRBJ1-1; D remains unclear. The sequence was collected from a human donor with Susac syndrome. DNA of the CDR3: TGTGCCTGGAGTGGTAGTCGGTGGGAGAACACTGAAGCTTTCTTT. This gives the protein CAWSGSRWENTEAFF.